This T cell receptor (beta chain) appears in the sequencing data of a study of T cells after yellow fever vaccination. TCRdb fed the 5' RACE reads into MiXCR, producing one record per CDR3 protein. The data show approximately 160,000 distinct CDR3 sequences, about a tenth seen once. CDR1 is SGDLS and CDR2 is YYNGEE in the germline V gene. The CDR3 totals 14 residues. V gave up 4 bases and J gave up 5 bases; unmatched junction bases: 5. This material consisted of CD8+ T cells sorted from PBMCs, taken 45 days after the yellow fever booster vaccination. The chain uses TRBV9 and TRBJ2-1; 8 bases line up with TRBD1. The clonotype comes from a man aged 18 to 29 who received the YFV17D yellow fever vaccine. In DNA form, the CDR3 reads TGTGCCAGCAGCCCCCCGGACAGGGACAATGAGCAGTTCTTC. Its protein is CASSPPDRDNEQFF.